These T cell receptor beta chains were read from a single sample in a study of T-cell reconstitution after alpha-beta-depleted transplantation in children. Each CDR3 protein is one row after TCRdb ran MiXCR on the PCR reads. The sample has some 830,000 distinct CDR3 sequences, about 16% seen once. Source: PBMCs, mostly from graft donor cells, taken 360 days after TCRalphabeta/CD19-depleted stem cell transplant. The receptors stem from a male patient between 10 and 17 years old who had a stem cell transplant for acute lymphoblastic leukemia, so the T cells may come from the graft donor. Both conserved end residues are part of each CDR3. D genes are given only for firm matches. Expanded clones get a size class; other rows say once, few or many, or leave the size out.

TRBV2	TRBJ2-7	.	many	CASELDQASEQYF	TGTGCCAGCGAGCTAGATCAGGCTAGCGAGCAGTACTTC
TRBV24-1	TRBJ2-1	TRBD2	few	CATSDLLTSGRIEQFF	TGTGCCACCAGTGATTTGCTGACTAGCGGGCGTATTGAGCAGTTCTTC
TRBV14	TRBJ2-1	.	.	CASSSSRSKSYNEQFF	TGTGCCAGCAGCTCAAGTAGGAGCAAGTCCTACAATGAGCAGTTCTTC
TRBV20-1	TRBJ2-7	.	.	CSARPDTTYEQYF	TGCAGTGCTAGACCCGACACGACCTACGAGCAGTACTTC
TRBV14	TRBJ2-1	.	.	CASSQEGWETIVDSYNEQFF	TGTGCCAGCAGCCAAGAAGGCTGGGAGACTATAGTAGACTCCTACAATGAGCAGTTCTTC
TRBV19	TRBJ2-1	TRBD2	.	CASASGRNEQFF	TGTGCCAGCGCTAGCGGGAGAAATGAGCAGTTCTTC
TRBV20-1	TRBJ2-1	.	few	CSARGVLGGDNEQFF	TGCAGTGCTAGGGGCGTTTTAGGTGGGGACAATGAGCAGTTCTTC
TRBV12-3/TRBV12-4	TRBJ2-1	.	few	CASSLGIADPNNEQFF	TGTGCCAGCAGTTTAGGGATAGCGGACCCCAACAATGAGCAGTTCTTC
TRBV29-1	TRBJ2-1	.	.	CSVDGVARPGSSYNEQFF	TGCAGCGTTGATGGGGTCGCACGTCCCGGGAGCTCCTACAATGAGCAGTTCTTC
TRBV7-9	TRBJ2-5	.	.	CASSRPRRVTQYF	TGTGCCAGCAGCCGCCCGAGGAGAGTGACCCAGTACTTC